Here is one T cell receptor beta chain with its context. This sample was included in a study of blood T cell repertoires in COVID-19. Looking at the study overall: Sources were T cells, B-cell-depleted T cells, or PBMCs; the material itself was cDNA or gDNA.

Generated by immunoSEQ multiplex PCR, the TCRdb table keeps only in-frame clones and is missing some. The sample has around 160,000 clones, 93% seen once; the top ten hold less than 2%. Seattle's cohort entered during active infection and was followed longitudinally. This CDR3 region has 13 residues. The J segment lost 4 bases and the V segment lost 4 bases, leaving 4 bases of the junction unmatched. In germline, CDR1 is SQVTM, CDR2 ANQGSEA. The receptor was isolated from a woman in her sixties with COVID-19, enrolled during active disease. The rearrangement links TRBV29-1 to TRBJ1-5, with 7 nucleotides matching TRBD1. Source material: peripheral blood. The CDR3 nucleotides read TGCAGCGTTGGAGGACAGGAGAATCAGCCCCAGCATTTT. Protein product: CSVGGQENQPQHF.